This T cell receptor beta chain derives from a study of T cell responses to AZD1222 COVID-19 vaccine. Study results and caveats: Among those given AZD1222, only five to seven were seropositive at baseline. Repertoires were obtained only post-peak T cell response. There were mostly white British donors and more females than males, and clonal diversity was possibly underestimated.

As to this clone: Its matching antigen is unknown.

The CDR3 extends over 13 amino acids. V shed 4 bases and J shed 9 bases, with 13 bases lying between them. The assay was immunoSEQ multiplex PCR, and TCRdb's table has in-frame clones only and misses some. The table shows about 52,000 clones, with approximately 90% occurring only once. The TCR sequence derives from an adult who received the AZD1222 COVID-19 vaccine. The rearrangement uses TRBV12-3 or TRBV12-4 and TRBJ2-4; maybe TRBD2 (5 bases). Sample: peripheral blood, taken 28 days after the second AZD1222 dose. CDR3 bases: TGTGCCAGCAGTTCTCAGCAAGGGAGCATTCAGTACTTC. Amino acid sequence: CASSSQQGSIQYF.